One sample yielded the 2 T cell receptor beta chains listed below, sequenced in a study of control samples from healthy donors and cancer patients. Measured with immunoSEQ multiplex PCR; TCRdb has only the in-frame clones, and not every one. The data show 150,000 to 200,000 clones, with roughly 94% seen just once and 8.5% held by the top ten. The sample consisted of blood. The receptor source for this set is a woman aged 35 to 49 in good health.

The chain is built from TRBV6-5 and TRBJ1-5; no definite D call. The germline V gene has CDR1 MNHEY and CDR2 SVGAGI. The CDR3 loop spans 14 amino acids. Trimming stripped 7 bases from V and 0 bases from J, with 10 bases between. CDR3 DNA: TGTGCCAGCAAGAGAGGAGATAGCAATCAGCCCCAGCATTTT. Protein: CASKRGDSNQPQHF.

The chain joins TRBV30 to TRBJ1-5; 8 bases agree with TRBD1. In germline, CDR1 is GTSNPN, CDR2 SVGIG (reference sequence). The CDR3 extends over 14 amino acids. The V segment lost 0 bases and the J segment 5 bases; nucleotides outside the gene matches: 3. Here the CDR3 DNA reads TGTGCCTGGAGTGTAACGACAGGGGATCAGCCCCAGCATTTT. Translated, it gives CAWSVTTGDQPQHF.